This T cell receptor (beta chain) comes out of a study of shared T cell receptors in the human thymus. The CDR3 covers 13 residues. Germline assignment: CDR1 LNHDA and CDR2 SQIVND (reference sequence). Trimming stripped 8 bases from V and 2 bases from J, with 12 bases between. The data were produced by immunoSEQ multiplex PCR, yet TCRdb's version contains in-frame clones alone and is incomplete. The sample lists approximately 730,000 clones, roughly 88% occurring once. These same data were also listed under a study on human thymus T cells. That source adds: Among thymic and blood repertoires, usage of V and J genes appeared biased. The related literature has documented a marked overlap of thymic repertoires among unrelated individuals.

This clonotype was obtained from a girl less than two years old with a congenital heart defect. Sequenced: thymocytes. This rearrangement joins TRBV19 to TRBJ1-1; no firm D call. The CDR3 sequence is CASSGSSNTEAFF. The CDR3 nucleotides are TGTGCCAGTTCCGGGAGCTCTAACACTGAAGCTTTCTTT.